Sequencing of this T cell receptor beta chain was carried out in a study of cytomegalovirus exposure and HLA in healthy donors. The PCR employed 60 Vbeta primers together with 13 Jbeta primers. Original data processing: Approximately 12 million of 75 million to 85 million unique TCR beta chains were shared, per a later count. Profiled with immunoSEQ multiplex PCR; TCRdb holds only in-frame clones, not every one. Clone size and V and J calls were adopted from that table, with D and trimming inferred from the DNA. The table lists under 200,000 clones, roughly four fifths of them singletons. This CDR3 has 16 residues. Trimming at V came to 4 bases and at J to 4 bases, leaving 6 bases not matched to a gene. CDR1 is SGHTA and CDR2 is FQGNSA in the germline V gene.

This TCR was recovered from a woman in her thirties in good health and CMV-seropositive. The chain uses TRBV7-2 and TRBJ2-1, with TRBD2 matching 11 bases. Material for sequencing was PBMCs. CDR3 coding DNA: TGTGCCAGCAGCTGGGTAGCGGGGGGGGGATACAATGAGCAGTTCTTC. It encodes CASSWVAGGGYNEQFF.